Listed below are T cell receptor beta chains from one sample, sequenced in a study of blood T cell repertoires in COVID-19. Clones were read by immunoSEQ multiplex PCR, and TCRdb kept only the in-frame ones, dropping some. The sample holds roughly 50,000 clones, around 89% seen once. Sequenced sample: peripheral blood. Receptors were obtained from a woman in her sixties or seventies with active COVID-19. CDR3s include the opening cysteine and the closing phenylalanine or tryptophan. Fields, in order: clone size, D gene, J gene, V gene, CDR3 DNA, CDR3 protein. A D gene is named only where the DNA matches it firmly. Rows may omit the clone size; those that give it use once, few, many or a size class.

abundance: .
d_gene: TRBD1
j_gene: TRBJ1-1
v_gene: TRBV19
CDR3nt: TGTGCCAGTAGTCCGACAGGGGTGGACACTGAAGCTTTCTTT
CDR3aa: CASSPTGVDTEAFF

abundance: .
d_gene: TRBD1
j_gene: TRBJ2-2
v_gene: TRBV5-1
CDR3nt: TGCGCCAGCAGCTTATACGGACAGGGGAGCGGGGAGCTGTTTTTT
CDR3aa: CASSLYGQGSGELFF

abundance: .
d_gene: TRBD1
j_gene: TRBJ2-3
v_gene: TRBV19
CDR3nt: TGTGCCAGTAACGTTGGACAGGGAATGACAGATACGCAGTATTTT
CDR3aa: CASNVGQGMTDTQYF

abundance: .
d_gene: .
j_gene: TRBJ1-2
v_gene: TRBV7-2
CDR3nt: TGTGCCAGCAGCTTATGGCAGGGGAGAGGAGATGGCTACACCTTC
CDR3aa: CASSLWQGRGDGYTF

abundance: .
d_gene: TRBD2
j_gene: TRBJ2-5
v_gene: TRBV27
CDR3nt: TGTGCCAGCAGAGCTTATCTAGCGGGAGTCCAAGAGACCCAGTACTTC
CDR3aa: CASRAYLAGVQETQYF

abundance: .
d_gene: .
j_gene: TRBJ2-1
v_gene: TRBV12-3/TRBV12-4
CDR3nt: TGTGCCAGCAGTTTAGGTAAGCTGAATGAGCAGTTCTTC
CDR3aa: CASSLGKLNEQFF

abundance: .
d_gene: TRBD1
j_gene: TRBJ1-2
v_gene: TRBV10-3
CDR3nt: TGTGCCATCAGTGAGCCCGGACAGGGGAAGGATGGCTACACCTTC
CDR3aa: CAISEPGQGKDGYTF

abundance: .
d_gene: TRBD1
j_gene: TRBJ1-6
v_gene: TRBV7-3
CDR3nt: TGTGCCAGCAGCTTAAGTCCACAGGGGGGTGGTTCACCCCTCCACTTT
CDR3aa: CASSLSPQGGGSPLHF

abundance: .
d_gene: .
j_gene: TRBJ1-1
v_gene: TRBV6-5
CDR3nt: TGTGCCAGCAGCGACTCGGCTGAAGCTTTCTTT
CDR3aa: CASSDSAEAFF

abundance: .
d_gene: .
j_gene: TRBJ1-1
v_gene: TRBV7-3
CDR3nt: TGTGCCAGCAGCCCCCGCGACCAAAGGGGCACTGAAGCTTTCTTT
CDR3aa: CASSPRDQRGTEAFF

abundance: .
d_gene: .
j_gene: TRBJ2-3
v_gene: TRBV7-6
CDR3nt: TGTGCCAGCAGCTCCGCGGAGGGGCCGCTCGATACGCAGTATTTT
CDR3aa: CASSSAEGPLDTQYF

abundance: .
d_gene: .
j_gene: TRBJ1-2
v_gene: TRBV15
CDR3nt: TGTGCCACCAGCAGAGATGGACTGAGTGGCTACACCTTC
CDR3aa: CATSRDGLSGYTF

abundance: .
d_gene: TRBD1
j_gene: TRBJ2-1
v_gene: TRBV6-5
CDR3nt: TGTGCCAGCAGAGGACAGGGGTACAATGAGCAGTTCTTC
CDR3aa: CASRGQGYNEQFF

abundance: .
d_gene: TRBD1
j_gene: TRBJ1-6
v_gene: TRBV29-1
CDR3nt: TGCAGCGTCAGGGACAGGGGAGTGAATTCACCCCTCCACTTT
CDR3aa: CSVRDRGVNSPLHF

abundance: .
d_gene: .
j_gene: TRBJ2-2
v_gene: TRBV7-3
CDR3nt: TGTGCCAGCAGCTTACTCCGGGACACCGGGGAGCTGTTTTTT
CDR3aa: CASSLLRDTGELFF

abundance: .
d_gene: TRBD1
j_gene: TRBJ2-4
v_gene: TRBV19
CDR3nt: TGTGCCAGTAGCGCGGACAGGATAGCCAAAAACATTCAGTACTTC
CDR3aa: CASSADRIAKNIQYF

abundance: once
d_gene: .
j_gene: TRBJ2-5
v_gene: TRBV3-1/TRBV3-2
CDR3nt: TGTGCCAGCAGCCATGGGAGCTGGGGCCAAGAGACCCAGTACTTC
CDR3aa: CASSHGSWGQETQYF

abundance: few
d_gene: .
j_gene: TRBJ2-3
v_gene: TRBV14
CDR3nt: TGTGCCAGCAGCCAAGAAGGGGCTAGGGATACGCAGTATTTT
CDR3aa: CASSQEGARDTQYF

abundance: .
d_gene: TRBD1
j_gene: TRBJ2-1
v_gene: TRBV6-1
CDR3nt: TGTGCCAGCAGTGGTTCTGTGACAGGGTTTAATAATGAGCAGTTCTTC
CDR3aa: CASSGSVTGFNNEQFF

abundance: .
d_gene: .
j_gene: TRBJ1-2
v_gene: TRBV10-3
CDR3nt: TGTGCCATCAACCCAGGCAGGGTGAATGGCTACACCTTC
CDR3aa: CAINPGRVNGYTF

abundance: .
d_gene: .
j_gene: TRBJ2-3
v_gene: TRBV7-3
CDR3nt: TGTGCCAGCAGCCTCGCGGGGGCCGGCACAGATACGCAGTATTTT
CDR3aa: CASSLAGAGTDTQYF

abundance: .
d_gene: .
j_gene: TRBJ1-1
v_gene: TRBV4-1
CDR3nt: TGCGCCAGCAGCCAGTGGGAAGGCGAGGGGGGGGAAGCTTTCTTT
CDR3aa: CASSQWEGEGGEAFF

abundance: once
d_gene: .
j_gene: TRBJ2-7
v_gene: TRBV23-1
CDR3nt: TGCGCCAGCAGTCAAAGGAGGGGCGGCAGTAGCGAGCAGTACTTC
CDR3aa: CASSQRRGGSSEQYF

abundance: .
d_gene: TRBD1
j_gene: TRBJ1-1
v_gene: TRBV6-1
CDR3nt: TGTGCCAGCAGTGAACCGGGACAGGGATTTGGGGGTGAAGCTTTCTTT
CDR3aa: CASSEPGQGFGGEAFF

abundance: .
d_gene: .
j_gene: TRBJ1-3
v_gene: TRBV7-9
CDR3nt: TGTGCCAGCTGCCCAGGGTCGGAATCTGGAAACACCATATATTTT
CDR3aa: CASCPGSESGNTIYF

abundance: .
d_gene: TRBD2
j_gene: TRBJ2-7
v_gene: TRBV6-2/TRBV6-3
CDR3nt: TGTGCCAGCAGTTTTAGGACTAGCGGGCTCGTCGAGCAGTACTTC
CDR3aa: CASSFRTSGLVEQYF

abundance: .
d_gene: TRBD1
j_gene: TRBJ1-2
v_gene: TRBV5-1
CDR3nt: TGCGCCAGCAGCTGGACAGGAATTAACTATGGCTACACCTTC
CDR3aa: CASSWTGINYGYTF

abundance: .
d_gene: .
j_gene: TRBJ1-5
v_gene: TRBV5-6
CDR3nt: TGTGCCAGCAGCGCAGGGGGCAATCAGCCCCAGCATTTT
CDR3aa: CASSAGGNQPQHF

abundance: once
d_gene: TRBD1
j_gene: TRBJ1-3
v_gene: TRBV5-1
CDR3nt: TGCGCCAGCAGTTCGGGACAGAGCCGCTCTGGAAACACCATATATTTT
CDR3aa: CASSSGQSRSGNTIYF

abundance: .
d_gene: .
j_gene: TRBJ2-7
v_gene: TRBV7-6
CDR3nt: TGTGCCAGCAGCGTGGATTCCGGGAGCCGATACGAGCAGTACTTC
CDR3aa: CASSVDSGSRYEQYF

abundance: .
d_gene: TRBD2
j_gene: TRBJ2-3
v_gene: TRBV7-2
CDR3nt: TGTGCCAGCAGCTCTCTTCGACTAGCGGGTTTACGGTCAGATACGCAGTATTTT
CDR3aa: CASSSLRLAGLRSDTQYF

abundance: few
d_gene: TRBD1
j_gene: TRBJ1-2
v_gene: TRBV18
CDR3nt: TGTGCCAGCTCCGGGACAGGGGCTAACTATGGCTACACCTTC
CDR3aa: CASSGTGANYGYTF

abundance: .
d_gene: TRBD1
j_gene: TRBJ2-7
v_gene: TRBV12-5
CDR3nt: TGTGCTAGTGCCGAAGGGGGCCACGAGCAGTACTTC
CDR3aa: CASAEGGHEQYF

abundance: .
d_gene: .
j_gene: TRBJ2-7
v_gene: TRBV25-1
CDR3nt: TGTGCCAGCAGTATGGCGGTTTCCTACGAGCAGTACTTC
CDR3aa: CASSMAVSYEQYF

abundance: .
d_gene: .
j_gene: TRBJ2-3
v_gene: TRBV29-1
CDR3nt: TGCAGCGTACAAGAATGGGCCAACACAGATACGCAGTATTTT
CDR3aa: CSVQEWANTDTQYF

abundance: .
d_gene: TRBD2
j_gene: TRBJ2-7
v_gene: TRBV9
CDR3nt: TGTGCCAGCAGCGGAGGAACTAGCGGGGGGGCCATGTCCTACGAGCAGTACTTC
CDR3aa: CASSGGTSGGAMSYEQYF

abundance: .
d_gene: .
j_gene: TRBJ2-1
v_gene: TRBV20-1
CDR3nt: TGCAGTGCTGCCCGCAGCAATGAGCAGTTCTTC
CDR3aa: CSAARSNEQFF

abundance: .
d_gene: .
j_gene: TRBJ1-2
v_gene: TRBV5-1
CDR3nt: TGCGCCAGCAGCCTCGACATGAACTATGGCTACACCTTC
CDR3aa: CASSLDMNYGYTF

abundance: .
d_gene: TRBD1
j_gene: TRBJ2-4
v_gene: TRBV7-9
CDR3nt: TGTGCCAGCAGCTTGGAAAGGGACAGAAGTCTTCGGTACTTC
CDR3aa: CASSLERDRSLRYF

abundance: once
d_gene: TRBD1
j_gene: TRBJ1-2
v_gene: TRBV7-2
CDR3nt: TGTGCCAGCAGCTCCTTTCCCCTTAGCCAGGGGGTATATGGCTACACCTTC
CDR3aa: CASSSFPLSQGVYGYTF

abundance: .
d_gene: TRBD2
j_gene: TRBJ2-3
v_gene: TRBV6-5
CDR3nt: TGTGCCAGCAGTTCCTTAGCGGGGGGCACAGATACGCAGTATTTT
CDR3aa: CASSSLAGGTDTQYF

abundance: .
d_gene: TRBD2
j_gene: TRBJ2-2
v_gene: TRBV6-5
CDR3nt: TGTGCCAGCAGGGCCGGGACTACTTACACCGGGGAGCTGTTTTTT
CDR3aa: CASRAGTTYTGELFF

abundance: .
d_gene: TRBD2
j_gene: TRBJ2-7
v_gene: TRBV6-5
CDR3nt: TGTGCCAGCAGGGACGGGGGGACCTACGAGCAGTACTTC
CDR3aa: CASRDGGTYEQYF

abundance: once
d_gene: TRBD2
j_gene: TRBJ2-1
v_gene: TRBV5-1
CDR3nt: TGCGCCAGCAGCTCCACCAAGCGGGGGGGCGGGAATGAGCAGTTCTTC
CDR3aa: CASSSTKRGGGNEQFF

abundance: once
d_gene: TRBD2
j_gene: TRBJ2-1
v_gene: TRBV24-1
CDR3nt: TGTGCCACCTCTATGCGGGGGGCCGACAATGAGCAGTTCTTC
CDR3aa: CATSMRGADNEQFF

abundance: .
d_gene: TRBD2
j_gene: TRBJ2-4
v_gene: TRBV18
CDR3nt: TGTGCCAGCTCACCACCCACCGGGGAGCGGGGGGGAAACATTCAGTACTTC
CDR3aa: CASSPPTGERGGNIQYF

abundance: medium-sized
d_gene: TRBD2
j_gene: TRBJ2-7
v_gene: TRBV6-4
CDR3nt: TGTGCCAGCAGTGACTCGAGGCGGGGGGGCTCCTACGAGCAGTACTTC
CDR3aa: CASSDSRRGGSYEQYF

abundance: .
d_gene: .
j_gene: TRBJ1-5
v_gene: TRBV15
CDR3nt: TGTGCCACCAGCAGAGATTTTCGCCGTGGCGGGCCCCAGCATTTT
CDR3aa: CATSRDFRRGGPQHF

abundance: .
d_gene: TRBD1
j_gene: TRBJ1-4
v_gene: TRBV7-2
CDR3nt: TGTGCCAGCAGACTAACAGGGGGCGTAACTAATGAAAAACTGTTTTTT
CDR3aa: CASRLTGGVTNEKLFF

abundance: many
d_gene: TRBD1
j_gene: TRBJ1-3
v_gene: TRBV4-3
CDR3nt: TGCGCCAGCAGCCAAGCGACAGGGTCTGGAAACACCATATATTTT
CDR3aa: CASSQATGSGNTIYF

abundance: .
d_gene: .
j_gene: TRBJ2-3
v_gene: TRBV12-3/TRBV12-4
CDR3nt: TGTGCCAGCAGTTTCGGAGGCACAGATACGCAGTATTTT
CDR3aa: CASSFGGTDTQYF

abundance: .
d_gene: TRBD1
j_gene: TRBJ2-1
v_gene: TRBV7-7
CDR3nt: TGTGCTAGCAGCCTCCACCAACAGGGGGTCTTGTTCTTC
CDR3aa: CASSLHQQGVLFF

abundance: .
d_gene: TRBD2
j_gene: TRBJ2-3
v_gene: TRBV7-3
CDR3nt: TGTGCCAGCAGCCGGGGGAGGGCAGATACGCAGTATTTT
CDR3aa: CASSRGRADTQYF

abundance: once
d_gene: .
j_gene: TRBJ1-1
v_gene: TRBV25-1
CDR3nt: TGTGCCAGCAGTGAATATACGGCAGGGATGAACACTGAAGCTTTCTTT
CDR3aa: CASSEYTAGMNTEAFF

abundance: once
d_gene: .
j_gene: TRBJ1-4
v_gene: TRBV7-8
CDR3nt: TGTGCCAGCAGCTTAGGACGAGGGAATGAAAAACTGTTTTTT
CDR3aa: CASSLGRGNEKLFF

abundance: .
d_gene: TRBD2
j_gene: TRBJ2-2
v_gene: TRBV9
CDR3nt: TGTGCCAGCAGCGTAGTGGTAGCGGGGACCGGGGAGCTGTTTTTT
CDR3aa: CASSVVVAGTGELFF

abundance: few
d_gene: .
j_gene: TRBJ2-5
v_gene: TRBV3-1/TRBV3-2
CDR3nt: TGTGCCAGCAGCCAATTGGGCAGAGGGCAAGAAGAGACCCAGTACTTC
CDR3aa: CASSQLGRGQEETQYF

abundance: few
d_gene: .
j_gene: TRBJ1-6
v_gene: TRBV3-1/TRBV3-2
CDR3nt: TGTGCCAGCAGCCAAGTCCTTAACACAGGGTCACCCCTCCACTTT
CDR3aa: CASSQVLNTGSPLHF

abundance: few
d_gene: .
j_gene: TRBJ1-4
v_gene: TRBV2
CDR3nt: TGTGCCAGCAGATACCCCGGGACACAGGGCAGTGAAAAACTGTTTTTT
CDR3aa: CASRYPGTQGSEKLFF

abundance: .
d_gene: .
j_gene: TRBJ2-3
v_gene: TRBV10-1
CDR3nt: TGCGCCAGCAGTGAGAGAGGGGGGGGCCGGGACCAACAGTATTTT
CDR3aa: CASSERGGGRDQQYF